Listed below are T cell receptor beta chains from one sample, sequenced in a study of blood T cells in healthy people across ages. Each CDR3 protein gets one entry after TCRdb re-called the 5' RACE reads with MiXCR. The sample has 900,000 to 950,000 distinct CDR3 sequences, under 35% seen once. This sample also appeared in a second study, on T cells of mothers and their children.

The sequenced sample consisted of blood. The receptors stem from a woman aged 40 to 50 in good health. The CDR3 runs from the conserved cysteine through the conserved F or W. The D gene is left open where the match is weak. Size values are once, few and many counts, or a class for expanded clones, and some rows have none.

clone_size | j_call | d_call | v_call | cdr3_aa | cdr3_nt
- | TRBJ1-2 | - | TRBV12-3/TRBV12-4 | CASSLTRLTNYGYTF | TGTGCCAGCAGTTTGACCAGACTGACGAACTATGGCTACACCTTC
many | TRBJ2-1 | - | TRBV18 | CASSPRLEQFF | TGTGCCAGCTCACCAAGGCTAGAGCAGTTCTTC
- | TRBJ2-2 | - | TRBV7-3 | CASRSNREGELFF | TGTGCCAGCAGGTCAAACAGGGAGGGGGAGCTGTTTTTT
many | TRBJ2-1 | TRBD1 | TRBV6-5 | CASSFLGTGDNEQFF | TGTGCCAGCAGTTTCCTTGGGACAGGGGACAATGAGCAGTTCTTC
few | TRBJ1-1 | - | TRBV7-9 | CASSPVSRNTEAFF | TGTGCCAGCAGCCCAGTTTCGAGGAACACTGAAGCTTTCTTT
many | TRBJ1-1 | TRBD1 | TRBV6-1 | CASISYRGLGTEAFF | TGTGCCAGCATATCCTATAGGGGGCTAGGAACTGAAGCTTTCTTT
few | TRBJ2-7 | TRBD1 | TRBV20-1 | CSAAKGAVYEQYF | TGCAGTGCCGCTAAGGGGGCCGTCTACGAGCAGTACTTC
- | TRBJ2-1 | - | TRBV6-2/TRBV6-3 | CASSYSWGDEQFF | TGTGCCAGCAGTTACTCGTGGGGTGATGAGCAGTTCTTC
few | TRBJ2-7 | - | TRBV28 | CASSRQDPAYEQYF | TGTGCCAGCAGTCGACAGGACCCAGCCTACGAGCAGTACTTC
- | TRBJ2-2 | TRBD2 | TRBV6-5 | CASSYGPSGGPGELFF | TGTGCCAGCAGTTACGGTCCTAGCGGGGGGCCCGGGGAGCTGTTTTTT
- | TRBJ1-5 | - | TRBV7-2 | CASSLDRNLGQPQHF | TGTGCTAGCAGCTTAGACCGGAATTTAGGTCAGCCCCAGCATTTT
- | TRBJ2-1 | TRBD2 | TRBV15 | CATSGVGRDYNKQFF | TGTGCCACCAGCGGGGTCGGGCGGGACTACAATAAGCAGTTCTTC
- | TRBJ1-1 | - | TRBV7-2 | CASSLVRQGGTEAFF | TGTGCCAGCAGCTTAGTTCGGCAGGGAGGTACTGAAGCTTTCTTT
few | TRBJ1-2 | - | TRBV20-1 | CSARPQGWEGYTF | TGCAGTGCTAGGCCACAGGGTTGGGAAGGCTACACCTTC
- | TRBJ1-1 | - | TRBV3-1 | CASSTLSIGNTEAFF | TGTGCCAGCAGTACCCTGAGTATCGGGAACACTGAAGCTTTCTTT
once | TRBJ2-3 | - | TRBV12-3/TRBV12-4 | CASSFRADTEYF | TGTGCCAGTAGTTTTCGGGCAGATACGGAGTATTTT
- | TRBJ2-1 | TRBD1 | TRBV20-1 | CSARERKGQANYNEQFF | TGCAGTGCTAGAGAGCGAAAGGGACAGGCGAATTACAATGAGCAGTTCTTC
few | TRBJ1-2 | - | TRBV20-1 | CSARRATANYGYTF | TGCAGTGCTAGAAGGGCGACGGCGAACTATGGCTACACCTTC
few | TRBJ2-1 | - | TRBV20-1 | CSANRGNNEQFF | TGCAGTGCTAATCGGGGGAACAATGAGCAGTTCTTC
- | TRBJ1-5 | - | TRBV19 | CASSWGNSNQPQHF | TGTGCCAGTAGTTGGGGGAATAGCAATCAGCCCCAGCATTTT
few | TRBJ2-3 | - | TRBV7-9 | CASLRRGGTDTQYF | TGTGCCAGCTTAAGGAGAGGGGGGACAGATACGCAGTATTTT
- | TRBJ2-1 | - | TRBV20-1 | CSASWTSYNEQFF | TGCAGTGCTAGCTGGACCTCCTACAATGAGCAGTTCTTC
- | TRBJ2-3 | - | TRBV5-1 | CASSPGPLTDTQYF | TGCGCCAGCAGCCCCGGGCCCCTAACAGATACGCAGTATTTT
many | TRBJ1-2 | - | TRBV6-4 | CASSDSANYGYTF | TGTGCCAGCAGTGACTCAGCTAACTATGGCTACACCTTC
- | TRBJ1-1 | - | TRBV7-3 | CASSQMMNTEAFF | TGTGCCAGCAGTCAGATGATGAACACTGAAGCTTTCTTT
few | TRBJ1-1 | - | TRBV28 | CASSFAPGHQAANTEAFF | TGTGCCAGCAGTTTTGCCCCGGGTCACCAAGCGGCGAACACTGAAGCTTTCTTT
few | TRBJ2-3 | TRBD2 | TRBV5-1 | CASSALPAGSTDTQYF | TGCGCCAGCAGCGCCCTCCCAGCGGGAAGCACAGATACGCAGTATTTT
- | TRBJ2-7 | - | TRBV5-1 | CASSLGPAASYEQYF | TGCGCCAGCAGCTTGGGTCCCGCTGCCTCCTACGAGCAGTACTTC
- | TRBJ1-2 | - | TRBV12-3/TRBV12-4 | CASQMGSHSFNYGYTF | TGTGCCAGCCAGATGGGTTCCCATTCCTTTAACTATGGCTACACCTTC
few | TRBJ1-1 | TRBD1 | TRBV12-3/TRBV12-4 | CASRAGQGGYTEAFF | TGTGCCAGCAGGGCTGGACAGGGTGGGTACACTGAAGCTTTCTTT
- | TRBJ2-1 | TRBD2 | TRBV6-2/TRBV6-3 | CASSSPSGGQRNEQFF | TGTGCCAGCAGCTCCCCCAGCGGGGGACAACGCAATGAGCAGTTCTTC
- | TRBJ2-6 | - | TRBV20-1 | CSASSRSGANVLTF | TGCAGTGCTAGTAGCCGCTCTGGGGCCAACGTCCTGACTTTC
- | TRBJ1-1 | TRBD1 | TRBV7-9 | CASRRRQGVVNTEAFF | TGTGCCAGCAGACGAAGACAGGGCGTGGTGAACACTGAAGCTTTCTTT
- | TRBJ2-7 | - | TRBV7-2 | CASSSSPPRRAYEQYF | TGTGCCAGCAGTTCCTCCCCCCCTCGCAGGGCCTACGAGCAGTACTTC
many | TRBJ2-6 | - | TRBV4-3 | CASSQEAASSGANVLTF | TGCGCCAGCAGCCAAGAGGCGGCGAGTTCTGGGGCCAACGTCCTGACTTTC
- | TRBJ2-4 | - | TRBV4-2 | CASSQDSRGYLEIAKNIQYF | TGTGCCAGCAGCCAAGATTCTAGGGGCTACCTAGAAATAGCCAAAAACATTCAGTACTTC
- | TRBJ1-1 | - | TRBV14 | CASSGDSRVARAFF | TGTGCCAGCAGCGGGGATAGTAGGGTGGCGCGAGCTTTCTTT
many | TRBJ1-2 | TRBD1 | TRBV14 | CASSPLDRGGYGYTF | TGTGCCAGCAGCCCCCTGGACAGGGGCGGCTATGGCTACACCTTC
- | TRBJ1-6 | TRBD1 | TRBV3-1 | CASRQVWTGGDSPLHF | TGTGCCAGCAGGCAAGTATGGACAGGGGGTGATTCACCCCTCCACTTT
many | TRBJ1-2 | - | TRBV20-1 | CSARVRDGYYGYTF | TGCAGTGCTAGGGTACGGGACGGATACTATGGCTACACCTTC
- | TRBJ2-7 | TRBD2 | TRBV5-1 | CASSWDSGGAYEQYF | TGCGCCAGCAGCTGGGATAGCGGGGGTGCCTACGAGCAGTACTTC
- | TRBJ2-3 | - | TRBV4-2 | CASSQEGLPLTDTQYF | TGTGCCAGCAGCCAAGAAGGACTCCCCTTGACAGATACGCAGTATTTT
many | TRBJ2-7 | - | TRBV15 | CATSRGPESSYEQYF | TGTGCCACCAGCAGAGGACCGGAGAGCTCCTACGAGCAGTACTTC
- | TRBJ1-5 | TRBD1 | TRBV2 | CASTGGWSNQPQHF | TGTGCCAGCACAGGGGGCTGGAGCAATCAGCCCCAGCATTTT
many | TRBJ1-6 | TRBD1 | TRBV28 | CASRGQGPIYSPLHF | TGTGCCAGCAGGGGACAGGGGCCGATCTATTCACCCCTCCACTTT